This T cell receptor beta chain was sequenced in a study of blood T cell repertoires in COVID-19 (dated by TCRdb to the early 2020s). Looking at the study overall: Collaborator samples came from the United States, Italy and Spain and covered acute and convalescent phases of COVID-19. The prospective study material was composed of cDNA or gDNA derived from T cells, B-cell-depleted T cells, or PBMCs. Samples came from the ongoing ImmuneRACE study (first 160 participants) plus 1,254 subjects from 6 global collaborators. HLA class I and class II types, where available, came from metadata supplied by the sample provider rather than from assay-based typing. Deeply sampled blood TCRbeta repertoires from subjects exposed to, actively infected with, or recovered from COVID-19 were included in the dataset. A de-identified subject ID, COVID-19 status, age in years and sex were almost always included in the sample metadata. The repertoires were released in a freely available public database intended as a resource for research on the immune response to SARS-CoV-2. Results the study describes overall, beyond this receptor: The amount of clinical and demographic metadata varied by source and participant and was provided uncurated.

From the cysteine through the phenylalanine, the CDR3 covers 15 amino acids. The DNA shown is the 45-base CDR3, in frame from base 1. In the germline V gene (reference sequence), CDR1 corresponds to GTSNPN and CDR2 to SVGIG. V loses 3 bases of germline sequence and J loses 7 bases, and the interval between the two ends is 21 bases. Worth noting for this clone: The antigen this receptor binds is unknown. No much larger clonotype is one base removed from it; base qualities were not supplied.

Each collaborating institution followed its own protocols to collect whole blood in K2EDTA tubes. For TCRbeta analysis, collaborators shipped samples as frozen whole blood, isolated PBMCs, or DNA extracted from either of those sample types. The immunoSEQ Assay, a bias-controlled multiplex PCR, was used to amplify TCRbeta CDR3 regions from genomic DNA. On the authors' methods: Nucleated cell counts per sample were estimated from amplification of reference gene primers within the assay. To quantify the absolute abundance of each unique TCRbeta CDR3 rearrangement, sequence reads were collapsed and filtered. For each sample, productive Simpson clonality was calculated as the square root of Simpson's diversity index across productive rearrangements. TCRdb re-hosts the immuneACCESS table, in-frame sequences only. Its copies lack some clones; in the studies checked, an unresolved V gene accounts for under half of them, and the cause for the rest is not known. From that table come the V and J calls and clone size; the DNA was used to work out D and trimming. The sample table lists a few hundred thousand clones, roughly 90% of them with a count of one. The ten largest clones represent approximately 4% of the sample.

The sequencing sample was made of peripheral blood. This receptor was taken from a woman aged 50 to 60 with active or convalescent COVID-19. This sequence uses TRBV30 and TRBJ1-1, with the D segment identity uncertain. CDR3 protein: CAWRAGPGSDGEAFF. The nucleotides are TGTGCCTGGAGAGCGGGCCCAGGATCGGATGGTGAAGCTTTCTTT.